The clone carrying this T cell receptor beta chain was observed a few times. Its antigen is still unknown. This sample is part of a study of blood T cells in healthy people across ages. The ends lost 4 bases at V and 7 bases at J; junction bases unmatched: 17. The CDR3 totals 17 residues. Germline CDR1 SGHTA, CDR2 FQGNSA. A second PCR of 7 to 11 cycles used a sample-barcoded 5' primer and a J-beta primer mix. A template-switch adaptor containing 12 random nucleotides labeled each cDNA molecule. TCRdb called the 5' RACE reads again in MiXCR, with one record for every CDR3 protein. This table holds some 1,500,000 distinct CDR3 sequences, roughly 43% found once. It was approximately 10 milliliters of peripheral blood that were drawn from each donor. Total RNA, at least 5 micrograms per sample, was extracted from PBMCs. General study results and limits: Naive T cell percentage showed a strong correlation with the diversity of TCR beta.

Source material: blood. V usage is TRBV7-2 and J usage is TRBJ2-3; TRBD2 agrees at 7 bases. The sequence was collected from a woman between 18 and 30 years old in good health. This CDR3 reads CASSSHGAGAGGNTQYF. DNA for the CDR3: TGTGCCAGCAGCTCCCACGGGGCGGGAGCCGGTGGGAATACGCAGTATTTT.